One and the same sample provided the 26 T cell receptor beta chains below, sequenced in a study of T cell responses to AZD1222 COVID-19 vaccine. Data came from immunoSEQ multiplex PCR; TCRdb stores just in-frame clones and leaves some out. Of about 270,000 clones listed, 90% to 95% are singletons. The starting material was peripheral blood, obtained 28 days after the second AZD1222 dose. All receptors derive from an adult who received the AZD1222 COVID-19 vaccine.

This chain joins TRBV7-9 and TRBJ1-3; possibly TRBD1 for D (5 bases). Trimming took off 4 bases at V and 0 bases at J, with 13 bases between the two ends. This CDR3 is 16 amino acids long. CDR1 is SEHNR, CDR2 FQNEAQ, per germline (reference sequence). In nucleotides, the CDR3 is TGTGCCAGCAGCTCCCAGGGTGGGAGCTCTGGAAACACCATATATTTT. This sequence encodes CASSSQGGSSGNTIYF.

Remarks on this clone: This CDR3 is also generated by other DNA sequences in the sample. The chain is built from TRBV12-3 or TRBV12-4 and TRBJ1-2; D gene ambiguous. V gave up 3 bases and J gave up 5 bases, with 7 bases separating them. CDR3 length: 12 residues. CDR3 DNA: TGTGCCAGCAGTTTCGAGGGTTATGGCTACACCTTC. This encodes CASSFEGYGYTF.

This chain connects TRBV28 to TRBJ2-3, with TRBD2 matching over 9 bases. The CDR3 totals 15 residues. V was clipped by 9 bases and J by 6 bases; unmatched bases: 13. CDR1 is MDHEN and CDR2 is SYDVKM in the germline V gene. The CDR3 DNA reads TGTGCCAGGATATTAGCGGGGGTCTCGCCTGATACGCAGTATTTT. It specifies CARILAGVSPDTQYF.

The chain is built from TRBV19 and TRBJ2-7, with 8 bases lining up with TRBD1. V was clipped by 5 bases and J by 1 base; unmatched bases: 4. The CDR3 spans 14 residues. CDR1 LNHDA and CDR2 SQIVND come from the germline V gene (reference sequence). As DNA, the CDR3 is TGTGCCAGTAGTCCGGGACAGGCTTCCTACGAGCAGTACTTC. Its protein product is CASSPGQASYEQYF.

This sequence joins TRBV4-3 and TRBJ2-7; D is ambiguous. V shed 0 bases and J shed 3 bases, with 12 bases lying between them. This CDR3 region has 15 residues. Germline assignment: CDR1 LGHNA and CDR2 YSLEER. CDR3 DNA: TGCGCCAGCAGCCAAGATCGCGAAGTGCACTACGAGCAGTACTTC. It codes for CASSQDREVHYEQYF.

In DNA form, the CDR3 reads TGTGCCAGCTCACCGGCAGCGGGGATGAACACTGAAGCTTTCTTT. Its protein product is CASSPAAGMNTEAFF. The chain recombines TRBV18 with TRBJ1-1; D not resolved. Germline lookup yields CDR1 KGHSH and CDR2 LQKENI. The CDR3 spans 15 residues. V shed 3 bases and J shed 0 bases, with 11 bases lying between them.

The rearrangement links TRBV5-1 to TRBJ2-7, with 9 bases matching TRBD1. Germline V lookup: CDR1 SGHRS, CDR2 YFSETQ. V shed 5 bases and J 2 bases; nucleotides not matched to a gene: 11. The CDR3 contains 16 residues. The CDR3 region has the DNA TGCGCCAGCAGTGGTTCAGGACAGGGGAACCCCTACGAGCAGTACTTC. This sequence encodes CASSGSGQGNPYEQYF.

The sample holds one count of this clone. The chain couples TRBV23-1 to TRBJ1-2, with D possibly matching TRBD1 (5 bases). TRBV23-1 falls under the ORF class, with uncertain function. Trimming stripped 0 bases from V and 7 bases from J, with 15 bases between. This CDR3 comprises 15 residues. CDR3 in amino acids: CASSQSNQGAGGYTF. The CDR3 region has the DNA TGCGCCAGCAGTCAATCGAATCAAGGGGCGGGTGGCTACACCTTC.

The CDR3 region is CASSSLDQPQHF. The DNA of the CDR3 is TGTGCCAGCAGTTCCCTCGATCAGCCCCAGCATTTT. The rearrangement links TRBV6-2 or TRBV6-3 to TRBJ1-5, with D uncertain. The germline V gene encodes CDR1 MNHEY and CDR2 SVGEGT. This CDR3 contains 12 residues. Trimming pared 4 bases from V and 5 bases from J, leaving 6 bases between.

The CDR3 nucleotides are TGTGCCAGCAGCTCCGGGGGAGCGGGGGGGCTTGAGCAGTACTTC. Amino acid sequence: CASSSGGAGGLEQYF. This chain uses TRBV7-2 with TRBJ2-7, with TRBD2 matching over 10 bases. Trimming took 4 bases from V and 7 from J; bases not matched to a gene: 10. The germline V gene encodes CDR1 SGHTA and CDR2 FQGNSA. This CDR3 region has 15 residues.

The chain combines TRBV27 with TRBJ1-6; D unclear. Trimming left V 2 bases short and J 10 bases short, with 12 bases between. Germline V gene sequence: CDR1 MNHEY, CDR2 SMNVEV (reference sequence). The CDR3 is 14 amino acids. The CDR3 sequence is CASSLGRALSPLHF. The CDR3 DNA reads TGTGCCAGCAGTTTAGGGCGGGCTCTGTCACCCCTCCACTTT.

This chain links TRBV6-2 or TRBV6-3 with TRBJ2-3; the match to TRBD2 covers 8 bases. The CDR3 is 16 amino acids. CDR1 is MNHEY and CDR2 is SVGEGT in the germline V gene. V lost 6 bases and J lost 3; bases outside the gene matches: 11. The CDR3 loop reads CASSPRRAGDTDTQYF. CDR3 bases: TGTGCCAGCAGCCCCCGGAGAGCGGGAGATACAGATACGCAGTATTTT.

The V gene is TRBV5-6, the J gene TRBJ1-2; D might be TRBD1 (6 bases). The germline gives CDR1 SGHDT, CDR2 YYEEEE. V was shortened by 4 bases and J by 6 bases, with 13 bases between the two germline ends. The CDR3 runs 13 residues. CDR3 loop: CASSPGGAHGYTF. CDR3 DNA sequence: TGTGCCAGCAGCCCGGGGGGGGCGCATGGCTACACCTTC.

The chain is built from TRBV5-6 and TRBJ2-7; tentative D call: TRBD2 (5 bases). This CDR3 region has 15 residues. In germline, CDR1 is SGHDT, CDR2 YYEEEE. V lost 0 bases and J lost 2, with 12 bases in between. This CDR3 reads CASSLGPGTTYEQYF. CDR3 sequence (DNA): TGTGCCAGCAGCTTGGGCCCGGGAACGACCTACGAGCAGTACTTC.

The chain is built from TRBV6-2 or TRBV6-3 and TRBJ1-5, with 8 positions matching TRBD1. This CDR3 spans 18 amino acids. CDR1 MNHEY and CDR2 SVGEGT come from the germline V gene. The V and J ends lost 6 bases and 2 bases, in that order; junction bases with no gene match: 15. CDR3 protein: CASSPRDRWVKGNQPQHF. Written as DNA, the CDR3 is TGTGCCAGCAGCCCTAGGGACAGGTGGGTGAAGGGCAATCAGCCCCAGCATTTT.

The chain carries TRBV12-3 or TRBV12-4 and TRBJ1-1; no reliable D call. The CDR3 contains 11 residues. The V end was cut by 5 bases, the J end by 5 bases, with 6 bases between. The CDR3 bases are TGTGCCAGCAGTACGAGGACTGAAGCTTTCTTT. Protein product: CASSTRTEAFF.

The gene calls are TRBV19 and TRBJ2-3, with TRBD1 as a possible D gene (5 bases). Germline-derived CDR1 and CDR2 are LNHDA and SQIVND (reference sequence). Trimming shortened V by 4 bases and J by 6 bases, and 20 bases separated the two germline ends. CDR3 size: 16 residues. CDR3 protein: CASSSPRGLGRDTQYF. In DNA, the CDR3 is TGTGCCAGTAGTAGCCCAAGGGGTCTTGGACGGGATACGCAGTATTTT.

The V and J genes are TRBV9 and TRBJ2-2; 11 positions match TRBD1. The CDR3 spans 17 residues. V was pared by 0 bases and J by 5 bases, with 6 bases of the junction left unmatched. Germline assignment: CDR1 SGDLS and CDR2 YYNGEE. CDR3 amino acids: CASSVDGTGGRTGELFF. In DNA, the CDR3 is TGTGCCAGCAGCGTAGATGGGACAGGGGGGCGGACCGGGGAGCTGTTTTTT.

The chain has TRBV5-4 and TRBJ2-1; D may correspond to TRBD1 or TRBD2 (5 bases each). The CDR3 has 14 amino acids. V gave up 3 bases and J gave up 5 bases, with 12 bases separating them. Germline values: CDR1 SGHNT, CDR2 YYREEE (reference sequence). The CDR3 region is CASSSRMGDNEQFF. The CDR3 DNA sequence: TGTGCCAGCAGCTCTCGTATGGGGGACAATGAGCAGTTCTTC.

The chain recombines TRBV5-1 with TRBJ1-3; possible D gene TRBD1, 5 bases. Trimming removed 1 base from V and 2 bases from J, with 13 bases in between. This CDR3 comprises 16 residues. Germline values: CDR1 SGHRS, CDR2 YFSETQ. This CDR3 is CASSLSGRVAGNTIYF. DNA for the CDR3: TGCGCCAGCAGCTTGAGCGGCAGGGTGGCTGGAAACACCATATATTTT.

The V call is TRBV19, the J call TRBJ2-2, with TRBD1 identical over 8 bases. CDR3 length: 16 residues. Losses at the gene ends were 7 bases for V and 1 base for J; bases not matched to a gene: 8. Germline V gives CDR1 LNHDA, CDR2 SQIVND (reference sequence). CDR3 sequence: CASTRPGTGNTGELFF. The CDR3 nucleotides read TGTGCCAGTACCCGTCCAGGGACAGGGAACACCGGGGAGCTGTTTTTT.

This clone was observed a few times. The chain links TRBV27 to TRBJ1-1, with 9 positions matching TRBD1. The CDR3 loop spans 14 amino acids. V was clipped by 5 bases and J by 4 bases; unmatched bases: 5. Per the germline V gene, CDR1 is MNHEY and CDR2 is SMNVEV (reference sequence). The CDR3 reads CASSGGTGRTEAFF. The CDR3 nucleotides are TGTGCCAGCAGTGGGGGGACAGGGCGCACTGAAGCTTTCTTT.

The chain links TRBV29-1 to TRBJ2-3; D not resolved. The V and J ends lost 5 bases and 0 bases respectively, with 6 bases between them. Germline CDR1 is SQVTM and CDR2 is ANQGSEA. This CDR3 has 12 residues. The CDR3 nucleotides read TGCAGCGTTTTGGCAAGCACAGATACGCAGTATTTT. It is translated as CSVLASTDTQYF.

A single count supports this clone. V and J are TRBV12-3 or TRBV12-4 and TRBJ2-5; D unresolved. V lost 3 bases, J lost 5 bases, and 10 bases lay in between. The CDR3 is 13 residues long. CDR3: CASSFQVGETQYF. Here the CDR3 DNA reads TGTGCCAGCAGTTTCCAGGTCGGGGAGACCCAGTACTTC.

The rearrangement links TRBV19 to TRBJ2-1; tentatively, D is TRBD2 (6 bases). The CDR3 sequence is 15 residues long. In germline, CDR1 is LNHDA, CDR2 SQIVND (reference sequence). V was pared by 7 bases and J by 6 bases, with 19 bases between. DNA of the CDR3: TGTGCCAGTACCCCTTACGGGAGAGAAGTCAATGAGCAGTTCTTC. Translating it yields CASTPYGREVNEQFF.

The chain couples TRBV28 to TRBJ1-6, with D perhaps TRBD1 (6 bases). Germline loops: CDR1 MDHEN, CDR2 SYDVKM. The CDR3 totals 15 residues. V lost 5 bases to trimming and J lost 5 bases, with 13 bases between them. CDR3 amino acids: CASSPRQVNNSPLHF. The DNA of the CDR3 is TGTGCCAGCAGTCCGAGACAGGTTAATAATTCACCCCTCCACTTT.